The next 24 T cell receptor beta chains were all read from a single sample in a study of T cell clones after liver transplantation. TCRdb's table, derived via immunoSEQ multiplex PCR, lists solely in-frame clones and lacks some. Among 50,000 or so clones listed, roughly 74% were seen once. The sample in question was CD4+ T cells from blood, obtained 52 to 60 months after liver transplant. Source of these receptors: a human patient who received a liver transplant. Some T cells may be the graft donor's.

This clone was seen once. The V and J genes are TRBV19 and TRBJ1-3; D is undetermined. In germline, CDR1 is LNHDA, CDR2 SQIVND (reference sequence). V was cut by 4 bases and J by 0 bases, with 10 bases left in between. This CDR3 region has 15 residues. CDR3 DNA sequence: TGTGCCAGTAGTAAGCCATCCCGCTCTGGAAACACCATATATTTT. Amino acid sequence: CASSKPSRSGNTIYF.

The chain's CDR3 is CASSLLRGDNEQFF. CDR3 sequence (DNA): TGCGCCAGCAGCTTGCTGCGGGGGGACAATGAGCAGTTCTTC. This chain connects TRBV5-1 to TRBJ2-1; 8 bases match TRBD2. Germline V lookup: CDR1 SGHRS, CDR2 YFSETQ. V lost 1 base and J lost 5; bases outside the gene matches: 2. There are 14 residues in the CDR3.

The genes are TRBV4-1 and TRBJ2-6; D possibly matches TRBD1 or TRBD2 (5 bases each). V lost 4 bases and J lost 4, with 20 bases in between. This CDR3 region has 18 residues. CDR1 MGHRA and CDR2 YSYEKL come from the germline V gene. The CDR3 DNA reads TGCGCCAGCAGCCTGTCCACCGGGGCTCAAAGAGGGGCCAACGTCCTGACTTTC. It translates to CASSLSTGAQRGANVLTF.

The chain recombines TRBV15 with TRBJ1-6, with TRBD1 identical over 9 bases. Germline CDR1 LNHNV, CDR2 YYDKDF (reference sequence). This CDR3 spans 15 amino acids. J gave up 9 bases and V 1 base, and 4 bases lay outside the gene matches. CDR3 region: CATSRGPGQGSPLHF. CDR3 coding DNA: TGTGCCACCAGCAGAGGTCCGGGACAGGGTTCACCCCTCCACTTT.

In this sample, this clone turned up a few times. V is TRBV19 and J is TRBJ2-3; 11 bases are shared with TRBD1. Trimming cost V 7 bases and J 5 bases; bases outside gene matches: 8. CDR3 size: 15 residues. CDR1 and CDR2 from the germline V gene are LNHDA and SQIVND (reference sequence). CDR3 sequence reads: CASTSWTGGKDTQYF. As DNA, the CDR3 is TGTGCCAGTACCTCATGGACAGGGGGCAAAGATACGCAGTATTTT.

The V and J genes are TRBV5-4 and TRBJ1-1; tentatively, D is TRBD1 (6 bases). V lost 0 bases and J lost 4, with 13 bases in between. The CDR3 consists of 15 residues. Germline-derived CDR1 and CDR2 are SGHNT and YYREEE (reference sequence). CDR3 coding DNA: TGTGCCAGCAGCTTGGCCTTGGCAGGGGCCACTGAAGCTTTCTTT. Translating it yields CASSLALAGATEAFF.

The sample holds a few counts of this clone. This chain connects TRBV11-2 to TRBJ2-7, with 8 bases that match TRBD1. Germline trimming cut 6 bases from V and 7 bases from J; bases unmatched to any gene: 14. Germline V gives CDR1 SGHAT, CDR2 FQNNGV. CDR3 length: 15 amino acids. Here the CDR3 reads CASSPILTGVREQYF. The CDR3 DNA reads as TGTGCCAGCAGTCCTATCCTGACAGGGGTGCGGGAGCAGTACTTC.

This chain joins TRBV6-6 and TRBJ1-5; unclear D gene. V lost 0 bases to trimming and J lost 7 bases, with 13 bases between them. The CDR3 is 15 residues long. Germline loops: CDR1 MNHNY, CDR2 SVGAGI (reference sequence). CDR3 loop: CASSYSEGGSQPQHF. Here the CDR3 DNA reads TGTGCCAGCAGTTACTCTGAGGGTGGTAGCCAGCCCCAGCATTTT.

The chain has TRBV10-2 and TRBJ2-4; D possibly corresponds to TRBD2 (6 bases). Germline V CDR1 and CDR2: WSHSY, SAAADI. The CDR3 contains 14 residues. V lost 5 bases to trimming and J lost 6 bases, with 14 bases between them. The CDR3 region is CASSSTGTLNIQYF. CDR3 DNA: TGCGCCAGCAGTTCCACCGGGACTCTAAACATTCAGTACTTC.

This sequence joins TRBV18 and TRBJ2-3; 8 bases are shared with TRBD1. Looked up from germline, CDR1 is KGHSH and CDR2 is LQKENI. The CDR3 extends over 16 amino acids. V lost 6 bases, J lost 4 bases, and 12 bases stayed unmatched. CDR3 sequence: CASSPSRTGKADTQYF. The CDR3 DNA reads TGTGCCAGCTCGCCATCACGGACAGGGAAGGCAGATACGCAGTATTTT.

The sample holds a few counts of this clone. This chain connects TRBV5-6 to TRBJ1-2; D is perhaps TRBD1 (5 bases). This CDR3 has 13 amino acids. Germline lookup yields CDR1 SGHDT and CDR2 YYEEEE. The germline V and J ends were trimmed by 4 bases and 4 bases, with 11 bases remaining between them. The CDR3, as DNA: TGTGCCAGCAGCCAGACAGTTTTCTATGGCTACACCTTC. Translated: CASSQTVFYGYTF. The full variable domain, its missing parts supplied by reference TRBV5-6 and TRBJ1-2, is DAGVTQSPTHLIKTRGQQVTLRCSPKSGHDTVSWYQQALGQGPQFIFQYYEEEERQRGNFPDRFSGHQFPNYSSELNVNALLLGDSALYLCASSQTVFYGYTFGSGTRLTVV.

The chain couples TRBV28 to TRBJ2-3, with 11 positions matching TRBD2. The CDR3 consists of 16 residues. The germline CDR1 and CDR2 sequences are MDHEN and SYDVKM. The V gene end was trimmed by 5 bases and the J gene end by 2 bases; junction bases not matched to a gene: 6. CDR3 region: CASSPPSGGITDTQYF. Here the CDR3 DNA reads TGTGCCAGCAGTCCCCCTAGCGGGGGGATCACAGATACGCAGTATTTT.

This clone was recorded a few times. The chain recombines TRBV5-6 with TRBJ2-3, with D perhaps given as TRBD1 or TRBD2 (5 bases each). Germline CDR1 SGHDT, CDR2 YYEEEE. The V gene lost 0 bases and the J gene lost 3 bases, with 11 bases spanning the gap. The CDR3 is 15 amino acids. CDR3 amino acids: CASSLEVRETDTQYF. In nucleotides, the CDR3 is TGTGCCAGCAGCTTGGAGGTCAGGGAGACAGATACGCAGTATTTT.

The chain carries TRBV28 and TRBJ2-7; 12 bases fit TRBD1. Germline V gene lookup returns CDR1 MDHEN and CDR2 SYDVKM. The junction had 7 bases not matched to a gene; V was cut back by 10 bases and J by 6 bases. This CDR3 is built from 13 residues. The CDR3 loop reads CAIAGQGAFEQYF. DNA for the CDR3: TGTGCCATCGCGGGACAGGGGGCGTTCGAGCAGTACTTC. The entire variable domain, with the rest obtained from reference TRBV28 and TRBJ2-7, is as follows: DVKVTQSSRYLVKRTGEKVFLECVQDMDHENMFWYRQDPGLGLRLIYFSYDVKMKEKGDIPEGYSVSREKKERFSLILESASTNQTSMYLCAIAGQGAFEQYFGPGTRLTVT.

The chain employs TRBV2 and TRBJ1-2; TRBD1 matches at 7 bases. Trimming took 6 bases from V and 3 from J; bases not matched to a gene: 7. The CDR3 runs 14 residues. Germline V gene sequence: CDR1 SNHLY, CDR2 FYNNEI. The CDR3 sequence: CASSPDRVDYGYTF. The DNA of the CDR3 is TGTGCCAGCAGCCCTGACAGGGTGGACTATGGCTACACCTTC.

This rearrangement joins TRBV6-5 to TRBJ2-7; TRBD1 is a possible D gene (6 bases). V shed 6 bases and J shed 0 bases, with 9 bases lying between them. The CDR3 loop spans 13 amino acids. Germline V lookup: CDR1 MNHEY, CDR2 SVGAGI. The CDR3 sequence is CASSTGYSYEQYF. The CDR3 nucleotides are TGTGCCAGCAGCACAGGGTACTCCTACGAGCAGTACTTC.

J is TRBJ1-2 and V is TRBV27; 7 nucleotides align to TRBD1. Germline values: CDR1 MNHEY, CDR2 SMNVEV (reference sequence). Trimming cost V 4 bases and J 6 bases; bases outside gene matches: 5. CDR3 length: 13 residues. CDR3 protein: CASSSRQGDGYTF. DNA for the CDR3: TGTGCCAGCAGTTCCAGACAGGGTGATGGCTACACCTTC.

J is TRBJ1-5 and V is TRBV2; D is possibly TRBD1 (6 bases). Per germline, CDR1 SNHLY and CDR2 FYNNEI. The CDR3 spans 17 residues. V was trimmed by 4 bases and J by 3 bases, leaving 19 bases between them. CDR3 coding DNA: TGTGCCAGCAGTGTATGGCGTTTACAGGGATCCAATCAGCCCCAGCATTTT. Translating it yields CASSVWRLQGSNQPQHF.

V is TRBV11-3 and J is TRBJ2-5; D gene unclear. The CDR3 length is 15 residues. Trimming shortened V by 0 bases and J by 4 bases, and 12 bases separated the two germline ends. CDR1 and CDR2 (germline): SGHNT, YENEEA. DNA of the CDR3: TGTGCCAGCAGCTTAGAGGCCGCACCGGGAGAGACCCAGTACTTC. This codes for CASSLEAAPGETQYF. Full variable domain (rest looked up from reference TRBV11-3 and TRBJ2-5): EAGVVQSPRYKIIEKKQPVAFWCNPISGHNTLYWYLQNLGQGPELLIRYENEEAVDDSQLPKDRFSAERLKGVDSTLKIQPAELGDSAVYLCASSLEAAPGETQYFGPGTRLLVL.

The chain employs TRBV29-1 and TRBJ1-2; 7 nucleotides align to TRBD1. CDR1 is SQVTM and CDR2 is ANQGSEA in the germline V gene. This CDR3 spans 13 amino acids. With V trimmed by 7 bases and J by 8 bases, 13 bases remained unmatched. The CDR3 reads CSGDTGEIRGYTF. CDR3 in DNA: TGCAGCGGCGACACAGGGGAGATAAGGGGCTACACCTTC. The full variable domain, in which reference TRBV29-1 and TRBJ1-2 provide the parts outside the CDR3, is SAVISQKPSRDICQRGTSLTIQCQVDSQVTMMFWYRQQPGQSLTLIATANQGSEATYESGFVIDKFPISRPNLTFSTLTVSNMSPEDSSIYLCSGDTGEIRGYTFGSGTRLTVV.

The chain uses TRBV11-3 and TRBJ2-5; D is ambiguous. Trimming cost V 0 bases and J 4 bases, with 3 bases left between them. The CDR3 contains 12 residues. CDR1 SGHNT and CDR2 YENEEA come from the germline V gene. Here the CDR3 DNA reads TGTGCCAGCAGCTTAGAGGGAGAGACCCAGTACTTC. Its translation is CASSLEGETQYF.

The chain uses TRBV6-1 and TRBJ1-1; no definite D call. The length of the CDR3 is 12 residues. The V and J ends lost 3 bases and 4 bases respectively, with 6 bases between them. The germline CDR1 and CDR2 sequences are MNHNS and SASEGT. The CDR3 loop reads CASSERATEAFF. CDR3 coding DNA: TGTGCCAGCAGTGAGAGGGCCACTGAAGCTTTCTTT.

This chain connects TRBV13 to TRBJ2-7; D not resolved. From germline, CDR1 is PRHDT and CDR2 FYEKMQ (reference sequence). CDR3 length: 12 residues. Trimming took 5 bases from V and 3 from J, leaving 8 bases between them. CDR3 sequence (DNA): TGTGCCAGCAGCCTAGACGGCTACGAGCAGTACTTC. Its protein is CASSLDGYEQYF.

This clone was counted between two and nine times. V and J are TRBV27 and TRBJ2-4; D gene ambiguous. CDR3 length: 17 residues. V lost 3 bases to trimming and J lost 0 bases, with 15 bases between them. Germline lookup yields CDR1 MNHEY and CDR2 SMNVEV (reference sequence). The CDR3 sequence is CASSFSPASIAKNIQYF. The CDR3 coding sequence is TGTGCCAGCAGTTTCTCCCCGGCCTCTATAGCCAAAAACATTCAGTACTTC.